Detailed here is one T cell receptor (beta chain). Followed longitudinally, the Seattle patients had been enrolled during active infection. This record belongs to a study of blood T cell repertoires in COVID-19. Study in general: T cells, B-cell-depleted T cells, or PBMCs provided the cDNA or gDNA that served as material.

Methods used by the authors: Cell counts per sample came from amplifying reference gene primers. Data came from immunoSEQ multiplex PCR; TCRdb stores just in-frame clones and leaves some out. The DNA was the basis for D and trimming; V, J and clone size are from that table. The profile shows about 99,000 clones, roughly 79% of them singletons. Germline CDR1 LNHDA, CDR2 SQIVND (reference sequence). The CDR3 length is 12 residues. V was pared by 3 bases and J by 11 bases, with 13 bases between. The chain recombines TRBV19 with TRBJ1-1; D unresolved. Sequenced material: peripheral blood. The TCR was taken from a man older than 75 with COVID-19, enrolled during active disease. CDR3 residues: CASSISGVSAFF. In nucleotides, the CDR3 is TGTGCCAGTAGTATTTCGGGAGTTTCGGCTTTCTTT.